The 10 T cell receptor beta chains presented below share a single source sample, sequenced in a study of human T cells and chemical hapten exposure. A single record per CDR3 protein comes from TCRdb applying MiXCR to the RACE reads. This table holds some 38,000 distinct CDR3 sequences, 7.6% found once. Documented time point: pre-sensitization, week 0. The treatment here: therapeutic diphenylcyclopropenone sensitization with weekly scalp DPC. Sequencing used whole blood, obtained in connection with sensitization to the hapten diphenylcyclopropenone (DPC). The source of these receptors is a woman aged 50 to 60 with alopecia areata. Some clones in this sample may be carry-over from other donors' samples.

The rearrangement uses TRBV7-2 and TRBJ1-4; 10 nucleotides line up with TRBD1. After removal of 5 bases from V and 7 bases from J, the junction contained 7 bases not matched to a gene. The CDR3 runs to 15 residues. The germline V gene encodes CDR1 SGHTA and CDR2 FQGNSA. CDR3 nucleotide sequence: TGTGCCAGCAGCCGGGGACAGGGGAAAAGTGAAAAACTGTTTTTT. Translating gives CASSRGQGKSEKLFF. Supplemented by reference TRBV7-2 and TRBJ1-4, the full variable domain reads GAGVSQSPSNKVTEKGKDVELRCDPISGHTALYWYRQSLGQGLEFLIYFQGNSAPDKSGLPSDRFSAERTGGSVSTLTIQRTQQEDSAVYLCASSRGQGKSEKLFFGSGTQLSVL.

This clonotype appeared many times. The chain has TRBV19 and TRBJ1-5, with 9 bases matching TRBD1. V dropped 5 bases and J dropped 2; count of bases not matched to a gene: 7. Germline-derived CDR1 and CDR2 are LNHDA and SQIVND (reference sequence). This CDR3 is 16 amino acids long. Here the CDR3 DNA reads TGTGCCAGTAGTGCCTGGGGACAGGGAGGCAATCAGCCCCAGCATTTT. Translating it yields CASSAWGQGGNQPQHF. The full variable domain, rest sourced from reference TRBV19 and TRBJ1-5, is DGGITQSPKYLFRKEGQNVTLSCEQNLNHDAMYWYRQDPGQGLRLIYYSQIVNDFQKGDIAEGYSVSREKKESFPLTVTSAQKNPTAFYLCASSAWGQGGNQPQHFGDGTRLSIL.

This clonotype came up a few times. The chain joins TRBV12-3 or TRBV12-4 to TRBJ2-3; TRBD2 aligns across 10 bases. V was pared by 6 bases and J by 6 bases, with 12 bases of the junction left unmatched. The CDR3 spans 16 residues. CDR3 coding DNA: TGTGCCAGCAGGGCTTGGGGGACTAGCGTCAAGGATACGCAGTATTTT. It encodes CASRAWGTSVKDTQYF.

In its sample, this clonotype was seen many times. This chain links TRBV11-2 with TRBJ2-7, with D possibly matching TRBD2 (6 bases). The CDR3 loop spans 14 amino acids. Germline V gene data show CDR1 as SGHAT and CDR2 as FQNNGV. Trimming removed 5 bases at V and 2 bases at J, with 13 bases between. This chain's CDR3 is CASSPSGLPYEQYF. The CDR3 nucleotides read TGTGCCAGCAGCCCAAGCGGGCTACCCTACGAGCAGTACTTC.

The genes are TRBV5-1 and TRBJ2-7; possible D gene TRBD2, 5 bases. Trimming removed 3 bases from V and 7 bases from J, with 20 bases in between. Germline V CDR1 and CDR2: SGHRS, YFSETQ. CDR3 length: 15 residues. The CDR3 protein is CASSSGRELRGEQYF. Here the CDR3 DNA reads TGCGCCAGCAGCTCTGGTAGGGAACTACGAGGGGAGCAGTACTTC.

This clonotype was counted ten times or more. The genes are TRBV28 and TRBJ1-3; D is undetermined. Looked up from germline, CDR1 is MDHEN and CDR2 is SYDVKM. CDR3 length: 15 amino acids. V was clipped by 3 bases and J by 2 bases, with 11 bases between them. CDR3 amino acids: CASSFRGSAGNTIYF. For the CDR3, the DNA is TGTGCCAGCAGTTTCCGAGGGAGCGCTGGAAACACCATATATTTT.

This clonotype was seen repeatedly, ten times or more. V and J are TRBV18 and TRBJ2-1; D perhaps matches TRBD2 (6 bases). The CDR3 totals 16 residues. Trimming cost V 4 bases and J 6 bases, with 19 bases left between them. The germline CDR1 and CDR2 sequences are KGHSH and LQKENI. The CDR3 region is CASSRSTATRGNEQFF. The DNA for the CDR3 is TGTGCCAGCTCACGTTCTACTGCGACTAGGGGCAATGAGCAGTTCTTC.

This clonotype appeared many times. The chain combines TRBV29-1 with TRBJ1-2; no firm D call. Trimming removed 0 bases at V and 8 bases at J, with 13 bases between. The CDR3 has 13 residues. Germline values: CDR1 SQVTM, CDR2 ANQGSEA. As DNA, the CDR3 is TGCAGCGTTGAAGAATGGGGTGCGGGGGGCTACACCTTC. Encoded protein: CSVEEWGAGGYTF.

This clonotype was recorded at least ten times. The V call is TRBV4-2, the J call TRBJ2-3, with D possibly matching TRBD2 (6 bases). Germline V gives CDR1 LGHNA, CDR2 YNFKEQ. The CDR3 consists of 13 residues. V was clipped by 4 bases and J by 5 bases, with 10 bases between them. This chain's CDR3 is CASSPRRGDTQYF. CDR3 DNA sequence: TGTGCCAGCAGCCCGCGGAGGGGAGATACGCAGTATTTT.

This clonotype was counted a few times. The chain is built from TRBV20-1 and TRBJ2-2; no reliable D call. V was clipped by 5 bases and J by 0 bases, with 7 bases between them. CDR1 DFQATT and CDR2 SNEGSKA come from the germline V gene (reference sequence). The length of the CDR3 is 13 residues. The CDR3 DNA follows: TGCAGTGCTGGGAACACGAACACCGGGGAGCTGTTTTTT. This encodes CSAGNTNTGELFF.